These T cell receptor beta chains were read from a single sample in a study of somatic mutations in T cells in chronic GVHD. Clones were sequenced by immunoSEQ multiplex PCR, and TCRdb holds only the in-frame ones, with some missing. The sample has roughly 790 clones; 82% are singletons. The specimen was Vbeta20-positive CD4+ T cells from blood. The receptors stem from a male patient aged 45-60 years with chronic graft-versus-host disease. Some T cells may be provided by the graft donor. The CDR3 runs from the conserved cysteine through the conserved F or W. Fields, in order: V gene, clone size, D gene, J gene, CDR3 protein, CDR3 DNA. D genes are given only for firm matches. Clone size, where shown, is once, few, many, or a class for clones that have expanded.

TRBV5-1	-	-	TRBJ1-4	CASSFQGSSEKLFF	TGCGCCAGCAGCTTCCAGGGATCAAGTGAAAAACTGTTTTTT
TRBV30	-	-	TRBJ1-2	CAWSASWGGNGYTF	TGTGCCTGGAGTGCGAGCTGGGGGGGGAATGGCTACACCTTC
TRBV30	-	TRBD1	TRBJ2-1	CAQGASYNEQFF	TGTGCTCAGGGGGCCTCCTACAATGAGCAGTTCTTC
TRBV30	-	-	TRBJ1-5	CAWSEEGIQPQHF	TGTGCCTGGAGTGAGGAGGGGATTCAGCCCCAGCATTTT
TRBV30	-	-	TRBJ1-3	CAWSPGVLSGNTIYF	TGTGCCTGGAGTCCGGGGGTCCTCTCTGGAAACACCATATATTTT
TRBV5-6	-	-	TRBJ1-1	CASSLSAWGGTEAFF	TGTGCCAGCAGCTTGTCCGCCTGGGGGGGCACTGAAGCTTTCTTT
TRBV30	-	-	TRBJ1-5	CAWRGGKDQPQHF	TGTGCCTGGAGAGGCGGCAAGGATCAGCCCCAGCATTTT
TRBV30	once	-	TRBJ2-1	CAWRGAAVPTNEQFF	TGTGCCTGGAGGGGGGCGGCCGTTCCGACCAATGAGCAGTTCTTC
TRBV30	-	-	TRBJ1-5	CAWSQQGSQPQHF	TGTGCCTGGAGTCAACAGGGTTCTCAGCCCCAGCATTTT
TRBV5-1	-	-	TRBJ2-6	CASSSSVYGSGANVLTF	TGCGCCAGCAGCTCAAGCGTCTATGGCTCTGGGGCCAACGTCCTGACTTTC
TRBV28	-	-	TRBJ2-4	CASSIGGGEGNIQYF	TGTGCCAGCAGCATAGGGGGAGGGGAGGGGAACATTCAGTACTTC
TRBV5-1	-	TRBD2	TRBJ2-5	CASRKRTSGGTYQETQYF	TGCGCCAGCAGAAAGAGGACTAGCGGGGGAACGTACCAAGAGACCCAGTACTTC
TRBV30	-	-	TRBJ1-2	CAWSVGAGNYGYTF	TGTGCTTGGAGTGTAGGGGCAGGGAACTATGGCTACACCTTC
TRBV30	few	-	TRBJ1-3	CAWSPPGRGSSSGNTIYF	TGTGCCTGGAGTCCGCCGGGCCGGGGATCAAGCTCTGGAAACACCATATATTTT
TRBV30	-	TRBD1	TRBJ1-2	CAWSAYRGYGYTF	TGTGCCTGGAGTGCATACAGGGGCTATGGCTACACCTTC